This record concerns one T cell receptor (beta chain) sequence. The antigen is undetermined. The V gene's germline CDR1 is SQVTM and CDR2 ANQGSEA. V lost 0 bases to trimming and J lost 0 bases, with 9 bases between them. This CDR3 region has 14 residues. Constant-segment primers and 5'RACE yielded cDNA libraries for TCR alpha and TCR beta, each carrying sample barcodes and UMIs. TCRdb processed the 5' RACE reads anew with MiXCR; each CDR3 protein has one entry. Of about 360,000 distinct CDR3 sequences listed, under 15% were seen once; the top ten hold about 20%. The sample is drawn from a study of T-cell memory formation after mild COVID-19. Notes on the study in general: Shrinking CD4+ clones resided mostly in CM and EM, and CD8+ ones in EMRA. Whether second-wave clones peaking at day 37 were SARS-CoV-2 specific went unconfirmed.

The sequenced sample was PBMCs or a T cell subset sorted from them (not recorded which). The rearrangement uses TRBV29-1 and TRBJ2-7, with D possibly matching TRBD1 (6 bases). The receptor was derived from a man between 18 and 35 years old who had mild COVID-19 (a few samples of this study predate the infection). Cell type and time point are not known. This CDR3 is CSVEDPGASYEQYF. CDR3 DNA: TGCAGCGTTGAAGATCCAGGGGCCTCCTACGAGCAGTACTTC.